The rows below give T cell receptor beta chains drawn from one sample of a study of molecular identifiers for immune sequencing clone quantification. Each CDR3 protein gets one entry after TCRdb re-called the PCR reads with MiXCR. This sample yields some 100,000 distinct CDR3 sequences, of which around 33% are seen a single time; about 4.2% belongs to the top ten. The source material was naive CD8+ T cells from blood, with Jurkat cell RNA spiked in. The receptors here all came from a human donor in good health. Some libraries in this study had Jurkat cell RNA spiked in. CDR3s include the opening cysteine and the closing phenylalanine or tryptophan. D genes are given only for firm matches. Expanded clones get a size class; other rows say once, few or many, or leave the size out.

>TRBD2|-|TRBV7-2|TRBJ2-3
TGTGCCAGCAGCTTAGGCTGGACTAGCGGGGGGGATCTGTATTTT
CASSLGWTSGGDLYF
>-|-|TRBV4-2|TRBJ1-2
TGTGCCAGCAGCTCCGACGGCTATGGCTACACCTTC
CASSSDGYGYTF
>-|-|TRBV18|TRBJ2-2
TGTGCCAGCGGGAGCTCCGGGGAGCTGTTTTTT
CASGSSGELFF
>-|-|TRBV19|TRBJ2-2
TGTGCCAGTACTAGCATCGGGGAGCTGTTTTTT
CASTSIGELFF
>TRBD1|many|TRBV28|TRBJ1-4
TGTGCCAGCAGTCCGGGGGACAGGGGATATAATGAAAAACTGTTTTTT
CASSPGDRGYNEKLFF
>TRBD1|-|TRBV27|TRBJ1-2
TGTGCCAGCAGCGACAGGGCCATTGATGGCTACACCTTC
CASSDRAIDGYTF
>-|many|TRBV29-1|TRBJ1-2
TGCAGCGTTGTTGCCAGGATCGGCTATGGCTACACCTTC
CSVVARIGYGYTF
>-|-|TRBV27|TRBJ2-3
TGTGCCAGCAGTACAATAACGGGGGCCACAGATACGCAGTATTTT
CASSTITGATDTQYF
>TRBD2|-|TRBV4-1|TRBJ2-7
TGCACCAGCAGCCTAGGACTAGTTCGGTACGAGCAGTACTTC
CTSSLGLVRYEQYF
>TRBD2|few|TRBV2|TRBJ2-2
TGTGCCATCGGGACTAGCGGGAGGGCAAGCACCGGGGAGCTGTTTTTT
CAIGTSGRASTGELFF
>-|-|TRBV19|TRBJ1-5
TGTGCCAGTAGTATGCCGGTGAACCCGGCCCAGCATTTT
CASSMPVNPAQHF
>-|many|TRBV2|TRBJ2-5
TGTGCCAGCAGTGGCGGGACAGAAGAGACCCAGTACTTC
CASSGGTEETQYF
>-|-|TRBV7-6|TRBJ2-3
TGTGCCAGCAGCTTAGACGACACCTTTCCCCGCACAGATACGCAGTATTTT
CASSLDDTFPRTDTQYF
>-|few|TRBV11-2|TRBJ2-5
TGTGCCAGCAGCTTAGGCCGGGCTACCCGGGAGACCCAGTACTTC
CASSLGRATRETQYF
>-|medium-sized|TRBV5-1|TRBJ2-7
TGTGCCAGCAGTCTTGACGGCTACGAGCAGTACTTC
CASSLDGYEQYF
>-|-|TRBV2|TRBJ2-5
TGTGCCAGCAGTGAACAGACCCAGTACTTC
CASSEQTQYF